These T cell receptor beta chains were read from a single sample in a study of blood T cell repertoires in COVID-19. Data came from immunoSEQ multiplex PCR; TCRdb stores just in-frame clones and leaves some out. The sample shows approximately 160,000 clones, roughly 80% of them seen only once. Sequenced sample: peripheral blood. These receptor sequences come from a man in his 70s with acute or convalescent COVID-19. Each CDR3 is given with its conserved first and last residue. The order of the fields is CDR3 DNA, CDR3 protein, J gene, D gene, V gene, clone size. The D gene is left open where the match is weak. Size values are once, few and many counts, or a class for expanded clones, and some rows have none.

DNA: TGTGCCAGCAGCAAAGCGGATGTTGGCCGCGGGGAGTCGGGAAACACCATATATTTT
CDR3: CASSKADVGRGESGNTIYF
J: TRBJ1-3
D: -
V: TRBV21-1
size: -

DNA: TGTGCCAGCAGTCGGACTAGCGGGAGTCCCGGGGAGCTGTTTTTT
CDR3: CASSRTSGSPGELFF
J: TRBJ2-2
D: TRBD2
V: TRBV2
size: few

DNA: TGCGCCAGCAGTGAGTCGATTCAAGGGGCTGGGAACTATGGCTACACCTTC
CDR3: CASSESIQGAGNYGYTF
J: TRBJ1-2
D: -
V: TRBV10-1
size: -

DNA: TGTGCCAGCTCACCGCGGGCGGGAACGAACACCGGGGAGCTGTTTTTT
CDR3: CASSPRAGTNTGELFF
J: TRBJ2-2
D: -
V: TRBV18
size: -

DNA: TGTGCCACCAGCGAGACTAGCGGGAGGGCTAACATTCAGTACTTC
CDR3: CATSETSGRANIQYF
J: TRBJ2-4
D: TRBD2
V: TRBV15
size: -

DNA: TGCGCCAGCAGCTTTGGGCAGGGGTATGGCTACACCTTC
CDR3: CASSFGQGYGYTF
J: TRBJ1-2
D: -
V: TRBV5-1
size: few

DNA: TGTGCCAGCAGCGAAGCTAGCGGGAGGGCCGGGGAGACCCAGTACTTC
CDR3: CASSEASGRAGETQYF
J: TRBJ2-5
D: TRBD2
V: TRBV7-9
size: few

DNA: TGTGCCAGCAGCCAAGGCACTGGGGGGGCAGATACGCAGTATTTT
CDR3: CASSQGTGGADTQYF
J: TRBJ2-3
D: TRBD2
V: TRBV4-2
size: -

DNA: TGTGCCAGCAGCTCCAGGGGTGGCTTCAATGAAAAACTGTTTTTT
CDR3: CASSSRGGFNEKLFF
J: TRBJ1-4
D: -
V: TRBV7-2
size: few

DNA: TGCGCCAGCACCCGGACAGGGAGCACTGAAGCTTTCTTT
CDR3: CASTRTGSTEAFF
J: TRBJ1-1
D: TRBD1
V: TRBV5-1
size: -

DNA: TGTGCCAGCAGTTTACAGGGCTACAATGAGCAGTTCTTC
CDR3: CASSLQGYNEQFF
J: TRBJ2-1
D: -
V: TRBV12-3/TRBV12-4
size: once

DNA: TGTGCCTGGCGCTTAGGGGGACGGGGCTACACCTTC
CDR3: CAWRLGGRGYTF
J: TRBJ1-2
D: -
V: TRBV30
size: -

DNA: TGCGCCAGCAGCAAGGACAGCAGCAATCAGCCCCAGCATTTT
CDR3: CASSKDSSNQPQHF
J: TRBJ1-5
D: -
V: TRBV5-1
size: few

DNA: TGTGCCATCAGTGAGTCTATTGGGCGTGATGAAAAACTGTTTTTT
CDR3: CAISESIGRDEKLFF
J: TRBJ1-4
D: -
V: TRBV10-3
size: -

DNA: TGTGCCAGCTCAAAGGGACAGGGAGCCTACGAGCAGTACTTC
CDR3: CASSKGQGAYEQYF
J: TRBJ2-7
D: TRBD1
V: TRBV18
size: -

DNA: TGTGCCAGCAGTCCCTCTCAGGGGACGGATTCACCCCTCCACTTT
CDR3: CASSPSQGTDSPLHF
J: TRBJ1-6
D: -
V: TRBV6-6
size: -

DNA: TGTGCCAGCAGCTTAGGGCAAGTCCGTGGTGGCTACGAGCAGTACTTC
CDR3: CASSLGQVRGGYEQYF
J: TRBJ2-7
D: -
V: TRBV7-9
size: once

DNA: TGTGCCTGGGGGGGACAGGGAACCGAGCCCCAGCATTTT
CDR3: CAWGGQGTEPQHF
J: TRBJ1-5
D: TRBD1
V: TRBV30
size: -

DNA: TGCGCCAGCAGGCTCGCAGGGGGAAGTCAGCCCCAGCATTTT
CDR3: CASRLAGGSQPQHF
J: TRBJ1-5
D: TRBD1
V: TRBV5-1
size: -

DNA: TGCGCCAGCAGCCAACCAATGGACAGGGGATCATTGGGCTACACCTTC
CDR3: CASSQPMDRGSLGYTF
J: TRBJ1-2
D: TRBD1
V: TRBV4-1
size: -

DNA: TGCGCCAGCAGCCAAACTCAGGGGGCGAGAACTGAAGCTTTCTTT
CDR3: CASSQTQGARTEAFF
J: TRBJ1-1
D: TRBD1
V: TRBV4-1
size: -

DNA: TGCAGCGTTGAGGCCTACCAGCGGAACATTCAGTACTTC
CDR3: CSVEAYQRNIQYF
J: TRBJ2-4
D: -
V: TRBV29-1
size: -

DNA: TGCAGCGTTGCGGTAGCGGGGAACACCGGGGAGCTGTTTTTT
CDR3: CSVAVAGNTGELFF
J: TRBJ2-2
D: TRBD2
V: TRBV29-1
size: -

DNA: TGTGCCAGCAGCCCAACTAGCGGGGGGGCCTACGAGCAGTACTTC
CDR3: CASSPTSGGAYEQYF
J: TRBJ2-7
D: TRBD2
V: TRBV11-2
size: -

DNA: TGTGCCAGCAGCTTTGGAGTCTATGGCTACACCTTC
CDR3: CASSFGVYGYTF
J: TRBJ1-2
D: -
V: TRBV5-4
size: -

DNA: TGTGCCAGCAGCTTTATGGCCAGCGGGAGCGCCTACAATGAGCAGTTCTTC
CDR3: CASSFMASGSAYNEQFF
J: TRBJ2-1
D: TRBD2
V: TRBV7-6
size: once

DNA: TGTGCCAGCTCATTGGCGGGGTCCACAGATACGCAGTATTTT
CDR3: CASSLAGSTDTQYF
J: TRBJ2-3
D: -
V: TRBV18
size: -

DNA: TGTGCCAGCAGCCAAAGCGGGAGCAGGGAGACCCAGTACTTC
CDR3: CASSQSGSRETQYF
J: TRBJ2-5
D: TRBD2
V: TRBV3-1/TRBV3-2
size: once

DNA: TGCGCCACCAGAAGGGGTTCGGGCCCCGGCGATGAAAAACTGTTTTTT
CDR3: CATRRGSGPGDEKLFF
J: TRBJ1-4
D: -
V: TRBV5-1
size: few

DNA: TGTGCCAGCTCACCAAACAGGGAAAGTGGCTACACCTTC
CDR3: CASSPNRESGYTF
J: TRBJ1-2
D: -
V: TRBV18
size: -

DNA: TGTGCCAGCAGCCCCACCGACAGGAACTATGGCTACACCTTC
CDR3: CASSPTDRNYGYTF
J: TRBJ1-2
D: -
V: TRBV11-3
size: -

DNA: TGTGCCAGCAGTTACCGGCGGGGGACCGGGGCTAACGTCCTGACTTTC
CDR3: CASSYRRGTGANVLTF
J: TRBJ2-6
D: TRBD2
V: TRBV6-6
size: -

DNA: TGTGCCAGCAGCGCACCCAGGGGTAGCCAGCCCCAGCATTTT
CDR3: CASSAPRGSQPQHF
J: TRBJ1-5
D: -
V: TRBV9
size: -

DNA: TGCGCCAGCAGCTTGGGCGGGACAGGTATGAATGAGCAGTTCTTC
CDR3: CASSLGGTGMNEQFF
J: TRBJ2-1
D: TRBD1
V: TRBV5-1
size: -

DNA: TGTGCCAGTAGCGGACAGGGCGGGCACGATACGCAGTATTTT
CDR3: CASSGQGGHDTQYF
J: TRBJ2-3
D: TRBD1
V: TRBV19
size: -

DNA: TGTGCCAGCAGCGCGACAGGGAACTATGGCTACACCTTC
CDR3: CASSATGNYGYTF
J: TRBJ1-2
D: TRBD1
V: TRBV7-2
size: once

DNA: TGTGCCAGCAGTTACGCCGGGACAGTCTCCTACAATGAGCAGTTCTTC
CDR3: CASSYAGTVSYNEQFF
J: TRBJ2-1
D: TRBD1
V: TRBV27
size: -